Following are 32 T cell receptor beta chains from one sample sequenced in a study of radiotherapy plus CTLA-4 blockade in lung cancer. Sequencing used immunoSEQ multiplex PCR; TCRdb keeps in-frame clones, though not all of them. The sample contains 130,000 or so clones, over 80% of which appear only once. Sequencing used peripheral blood, obtained from a patient treated with radiotherapy plus ipilimumab. Receptors were obtained from a human donor with non-small cell lung cancer that progressed on radiotherapy plus ipilimumab.

V gene TRBV10-3 combines with J gene TRBJ1-6; TRBD1 matches at 10 bases. CDR1 and CDR2 from the germline V gene are ENHRY and SYGVKD. There are 15 residues in the CDR3. V trimming: 2 bases; J trimming: 10 bases; junction bases outside the gene matches: 5. CDR3 nucleotides: TGTGCCATCAGTGAGCCGGGACAGGGGAGGTCACCCCTCCACTTT. The encoded protein is CAISEPGQGRSPLHF.

CDR3 DNA: TGTGCCAGCAGGTACAGCCAGGATAGCAATCAGCCCCAGCATTTT. Translation: CASRYSQDSNQPQHF. This chain links TRBV2 with TRBJ1-5; D is unresolved. The CDR3 is made up of 15 amino acids. V was pared by 6 bases and J by 0 bases, with 12 bases between. Germline V lookup: CDR1 SNHLY, CDR2 FYNNEI.

The V and J genes are TRBV29-1 and TRBJ2-7, with 7 bases fitting TRBD1. V gave up 7 bases and J gave up 9 bases; unmatched junction bases: 18. Germline CDR1 and CDR2: SQVTM and ANQGSEA. The length of the CDR3 is 14 residues. CDR3 sequence reads: CSATGQDIGFSQYF. CDR3 DNA sequence: TGCAGCGCCACAGGACAGGACATTGGGTTTTCGCAGTACTTC.

The chain recombines TRBV19 with TRBJ1-5; TRBD1 agrees at 7 bases. J lost 6 bases, V lost 6 bases, and 14 bases had no gene match. Germline CDR1 LNHDA, CDR2 SQIVND (reference sequence). The CDR3 contains 16 residues. In DNA, the CDR3 is TGTGCCAGTAGACCAACAGGGGCCGGGAATGTTCAGCCCCAGCATTTT. Translating gives CASRPTGAGNVQPQHF.

V gene TRBV19 combines with J gene TRBJ2-7, with 7 bases fitting TRBD2. V was pared by 6 bases and J by 3 bases, with 8 bases of the junction left unmatched. Per the germline V gene, CDR1 is LNHDA and CDR2 is SQIVND (reference sequence). This CDR3 contains 14 residues. CDR3: CASSPLPSGYEQYF. The CDR3 DNA reads TGTGCCAGTAGCCCGCTGCCTAGCGGCTACGAGCAGTACTTC.

The chain has TRBV6-1 and TRBJ2-5, with 8 nucleotides matching TRBD2. This CDR3 contains 14 residues. Germline CDR1 reads MNHNS; CDR2 reads SASEGT. The ends lost 7 bases at V and 4 bases at J; junction bases unmatched: 8. The CDR3 region has the DNA TGTGCCAGCACCATGGGGACTAGAGGAGAGACCCAGTACTTC. Amino acids: CASTMGTRGETQYF.

The chain is built from TRBV27 and TRBJ2-1; D ambiguous. CDR3 length: 15 amino acids. Trimming stripped 7 bases from V and 0 bases from J, with 13 bases between. CDR1 and CDR2 from the germline V gene are MNHEY and SMNVEV (reference sequence). This CDR3 reads CASMGFRSSYNEQFF. As DNA, the CDR3 is TGTGCCAGCATGGGATTCAGGAGCTCCTACAATGAGCAGTTCTTC.

The DNA of the CDR3 is TGTGCCAGCATGCAGGGGTCTAATGAAAAACTGTTTTTT. Translating gives CASMQGSNEKLFF. The chain couples TRBV6-1 to TRBJ1-4, with a weak D call TRBD1 (6 bases). This CDR3 region has 13 residues. In germline, CDR1 is MNHNS, CDR2 SASEGT. V lost 7 bases and J lost 3, with 9 bases in between.

This chain links TRBV5-1 with TRBJ1-5; D is unclear. Trimming removed 0 bases at V and 7 bases at J, with 14 bases between. This CDR3 contains 15 residues. From germline, CDR1 is SGHRS and CDR2 YFSETQ. CDR3 amino acids: CASSLVGSPGQPQHF. The CDR3 DNA reads as TGCGCCAGCAGCTTGGTAGGGTCCCCGGGGCAGCCCCAGCATTTT.

This clone was picked up one time. This rearrangement joins TRBV15 to TRBJ1-1; 9 nucleotides align to TRBD1. This CDR3 spans 16 amino acids. After removal of 5 bases from V and 4 bases from J, the junction contained 11 bases not matched to a gene. CDR1 LNHNV and CDR2 YYDKDF come from the germline V gene (reference sequence). The CDR3 sequence: CATSQTGGYSGTEAFF. CDR3 DNA: TGTGCCACCAGCCAGACAGGGGGATATTCGGGCACTGAAGCTTTCTTT.

CDR3 loop: CASSRGSNYEQYF. CDR3 sequence (DNA): TGTGCCAGCAGTCGTGGGTCTAACTACGAGCAGTACTTC. The chain links TRBV6-1 to TRBJ2-7, with unresolved D. The CDR3 is 13 amino acids. V dropped 5 bases and J dropped 3 bases, with 11 bases sitting between them. The germline gives CDR1 MNHNS, CDR2 SASEGT.

The chain is built from TRBV5-6 and TRBJ1-5; D is unclear. Trimming shortened V by 6 bases and J by 8 bases, and 18 bases separated the two germline ends. The germline CDR1 and CDR2 sequences are SGHDT and YYEEEE. This CDR3 region has 14 residues. CDR3 region: CASISTDGRKPQHF. The CDR3 DNA follows: TGTGCCAGCATCTCGACGGACGGAAGGAAGCCCCAGCATTTT.

The rearrangement uses TRBV7-9 and TRBJ2-7, with 7 bases fitting TRBD2. CDR3 length equals 12 residues. V lost 4 bases, J lost 3 bases, and 0 bases stayed unmatched. Germline V CDR1 and CDR2: SEHNR, FQNEAQ (reference sequence). The CDR3 region has the DNA TGTGCCAGCAGCTCTAGCGGCTACGAGCAGTACTTC. Amino acid sequence: CASSSSGYEQYF.

CDR3 amino acids: CAISSTDTQYF. The DNA for the CDR3 is TGTGCCATCAGCAGCACAGATACGCAGTATTTT. The rearrangement uses TRBV10-3 and TRBJ2-3; D unresolved. Germline loops: CDR1 ENHRY, CDR2 SYGVKD. V was cut by 6 bases and J by 0 bases, with 1 base left in between. CDR3 length: 11 amino acids.

V and J are TRBV2 and TRBJ2-7; TRBD2 aligns across 9 bases. Unmatched junction bases numbered 4, after V lost 7 bases and J lost 0 bases. CDR1 SNHLY and CDR2 FYNNEI come from the germline V gene. The CDR3 runs to 14 residues. DNA of the CDR3: TGTGCCAGCAAGTTAGCGGGAGCCTCCTACGAGCAGTACTTC. This gives the protein CASKLAGASYEQYF.

V usage is TRBV11-2 and J usage is TRBJ2-7, with 7 bases lining up with TRBD2. Unmatched junction bases numbered 2, after V lost 1 base and J lost 5 bases. Germline CDR1 and CDR2: SGHAT and FQNNGV. The CDR3 contains 13 residues. The CDR3 reads CASSLAGGNEQYF. The CDR3 nucleotides read TGTGCCAGCAGCTTAGCGGGGGGAAACGAGCAGTACTTC.

Remarks on this clone: Other DNA sequences within the sample encode an identical CDR3. The chain joins TRBV29-1 to TRBJ1-4, with a weak D call TRBD1 (6 bases). The CDR3 has 14 amino acids. V gave up 7 bases and J gave up 7 bases, with 19 bases separating them. Germline-derived CDR1 and CDR2 are SQVTM and ANQGSEA. For the CDR3, the DNA is TGCAGCGCTCAATGGCGAGGAGGGGGTGAAAAACTGTTTTTT. Its translation: CSAQWRGGGEKLFF.

This chain joins TRBV11-3 and TRBJ2-3, with TRBD2 identical over 9 bases. The CDR3 contains 15 residues. Trimming cost V 8 bases and J 4 bases; bases outside gene matches: 10. From germline, CDR1 is SGHNT and CDR2 YENEEA. CDR3: CASQGLAGGADTQYF. The CDR3 DNA follows: TGTGCCAGCCAGGGTCTGGCGGGAGGGGCAGATACGCAGTATTTT.

The chain carries TRBV6-5 and TRBJ1-5, with D perhaps matching TRBD1 (5 bases). This CDR3 region has 13 residues. Trimming left V 6 bases short and J 7 bases short, with 13 bases between. CDR1 and CDR2 from the germline V gene are MNHEY and SVGAGI. CDR3 nucleotides: TGTGCCAGCAGCCGGGGGGGGAGGCAGCCCCAGCATTTT. Protein: CASSRGGRQPQHF.

The V gene is TRBV5-1, the J gene TRBJ1-4, with TRBD1 matching over 10 bases. The V and J ends lost 4 bases and 7 bases, in that order; junction bases with no gene match: 10. The CDR3 has 16 residues. Germline V gene lookup returns CDR1 SGHRS and CDR2 YFSETQ. CDR3 coding DNA: TGCGCCAGCAGCCCTAGACAGGGGGCGCTTGGTGAAAAACTGTTTTTT. It is translated as CASSPRQGALGEKLFF.

The table lists this clone with a count of one. V is TRBV6-1 and J is TRBJ1-1; D remains ambiguous. The germline V gene encodes CDR1 MNHNS and CDR2 SASEGT. CDR3 length equals 12 residues. Trimming shortened V by 7 bases and J by 11 bases, and 17 bases separated the two germline ends. The CDR3 region has the DNA TGTGCCAGCATCCAAACCAACGGGGAGGCTTTCTTT. Translated, it gives CASIQTNGEAFF.

The chain employs TRBV18 and TRBJ1-1; 7 nucleotides agree with TRBD1. The CDR3 covers 15 residues. The V and J ends lost 1 base and 2 bases, in that order; junction bases with no gene match: 4. The germline V gene has CDR1 KGHSH and CDR2 LQKENI. CDR3 residues: CASSPQGARNTEAFF. The CDR3 nucleotides read TGTGCCAGCTCACCACAGGGGGCTCGAAACACTGAAGCTTTCTTT.

V and J are TRBV19 and TRBJ2-4; the D gene is possibly TRBD1 (5 bases). Germline V gene lookup returns CDR1 LNHDA and CDR2 SQIVND (reference sequence). V was pared by 0 bases and J by 4 bases, with 10 bases between. The CDR3 extends over 15 amino acids. The CDR3 coding sequence is TGTGCCAGTAGTATAGAAACAGGAATGAAAAACATTCAGTACTTC. Translating it yields CASSIETGMKNIQYF.

The chain links TRBV7-2 to TRBJ2-1; D is undetermined. This CDR3 is 11 amino acids long. Trimming cost V 7 bases and J 10 bases, with 11 bases left between them. Germline V gives CDR1 SGHTA, CDR2 FQGNSA. For the CDR3, the DNA is TGTGCCAGCACCCGGGCATACGAGCAGTTCTTC. Its translation is CASTRAYEQFF.

This chain connects TRBV9 to TRBJ1-5; D may be TRBD1 (5 bases). Trimming took off 2 bases at V and 7 bases at J, with 13 bases between the two ends. CDR3 length equals 14 residues. Germline CDR1 and CDR2: SGDLS and YYNGEE. The CDR3 nucleotides read TGTGCCAGCAGCGTTTCGCCCGGGGGGCAGCCCCAGCATTTT. Residues: CASSVSPGGQPQHF.

This clone was picked up one time. The rearrangement links TRBV6-5 to TRBJ2-6; D remains unclear. The germline CDR1 and CDR2 sequences are MNHEY and SVGAGI. V lost 0 bases to trimming and J lost 1 base, with 7 bases between them. The CDR3 extends over 16 amino acids. In DNA form, the CDR3 reads TGTGCCAGCAGTTACTCACGGGCGTCTGGGGCCAACGTCCTGACTTTC. Translation gives CASSYSRASGANVLTF.

CDR3 in amino acids: CASSDPVLSYEQYF. As DNA, the CDR3 is TGTGCCAGCAGTGACCCAGTCCTCTCCTACGAGCAGTACTTC. The V and J genes are TRBV6-1 and TRBJ2-7; D is ambiguous. Trimming removed 3 bases from V and 0 bases from J, with 9 bases in between. This CDR3 is 14 amino acids long. Per the germline V gene, CDR1 is MNHNS and CDR2 is SASEGT.

This clone is a singleton in its sample. This chain connects TRBV5-6 to TRBJ2-1; no definite D call. V was pared by 1 base and J by 2 bases, with 13 bases between. The germline CDR1 and CDR2 sequences are SGHDT and YYEEEE. This CDR3 has 16 amino acids. CDR3 sequence (DNA): TGTGCCAGCAGCTTGAAACCGGGCGCAACCTACAATGAGCAGTTCTTC. This sequence encodes CASSLKPGATYNEQFF.

The CDR3, as DNA: TGCGCCAGCAGCGCCACAGGGGGAGGGAATGAGCAGTTCTTC. The encoded protein is CASSATGGGNEQFF. The chain links TRBV5-1 to TRBJ2-1; D possibly corresponds to TRBD1 (8 bases). Per the germline V gene, CDR1 is SGHRS and CDR2 is YFSETQ. The V end lost 4 bases, the J end lost 7 bases, and 15 bases lay between the germline ends. There are 14 residues in the CDR3.

The chain has TRBV5-1 and TRBJ1-1; D is undetermined. V was pared by 0 bases and J by 3 bases, with 9 bases between. The CDR3 length is 14 residues. In germline, CDR1 is SGHRS, CDR2 YFSETQ. The CDR3 DNA follows: TGCGCCAGCAGCTTGGCCATAAGCCACACTGAAGCTTTCTTT. Protein: CASSLAISHTEAFF.

The CDR3 DNA follows: TGTGCCAGCAGTGCCACAGGGTTCACTGAAGCTTTCTTT. Residues: CASSATGFTEAFF. This chain joins TRBV25-1 and TRBJ1-1; TRBD1 is a possible D gene (6 bases). The CDR3 contains 13 residues. The germline gives CDR1 MGHDK, CDR2 SYGVNS. The germline V and J ends were trimmed by 4 bases and 4 bases, with 10 bases remaining between them.

This chain connects TRBV19 to TRBJ1-3; D remains ambiguous. The CDR3 runs 13 residues. V was pared by 1 base and J by 5 bases, with 6 bases between. Germline CDR1 is LNHDA and CDR2 is SQIVND (reference sequence). The CDR3 DNA reads TGTGCCAGTAGTATAGTCCGGAGAAACACCATATATTTT. Its translation is CASSIVRRNTIYF. Full variable domain (missing parts from reference TRBV19 and TRBJ1-3): DGGITQSPKYLFRKEGQNVTLSCEQNLNHDAMYWYRQDPGQGLRLIYYSQIVNDFQKGDIAEGYSVSREKKESFPLTVTSAQKNPTAFYLCASSIVRRNTIYFGEGSWLTVV.